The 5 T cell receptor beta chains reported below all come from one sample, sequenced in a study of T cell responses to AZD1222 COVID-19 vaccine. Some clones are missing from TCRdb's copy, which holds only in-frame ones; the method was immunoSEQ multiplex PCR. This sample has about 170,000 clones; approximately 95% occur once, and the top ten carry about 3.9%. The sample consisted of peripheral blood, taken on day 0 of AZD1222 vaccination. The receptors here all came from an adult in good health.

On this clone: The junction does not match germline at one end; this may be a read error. The CDR3 is CASRYSGLGYEQYF. The CDR3 DNA reads as TGTGCCAGCAGATACTCGGGCCTCGGTTACGAGCAGTACTTC. The rearrangement joins TRBV6-2 or TRBV6-3 to TRBJ2-7; D gene uncertain. The CDR3 spans 14 residues. CDR1 is MNHEY, CDR2 SVGEGT, per germline.

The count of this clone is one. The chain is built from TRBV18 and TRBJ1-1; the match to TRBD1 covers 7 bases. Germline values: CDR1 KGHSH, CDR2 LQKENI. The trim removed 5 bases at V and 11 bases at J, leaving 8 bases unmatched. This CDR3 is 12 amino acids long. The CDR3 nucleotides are TGTGCCAGCTCAGAATACAGGGGTACGGCTTTCTTT. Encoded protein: CASSEYRGTAFF.

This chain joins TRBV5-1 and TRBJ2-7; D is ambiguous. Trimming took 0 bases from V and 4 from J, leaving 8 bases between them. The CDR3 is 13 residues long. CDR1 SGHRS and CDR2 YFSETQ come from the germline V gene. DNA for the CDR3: TGCGCCAGCAGCTTGGCGGACCCATACGAGCAGTACTTC. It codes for CASSLADPYEQYF.

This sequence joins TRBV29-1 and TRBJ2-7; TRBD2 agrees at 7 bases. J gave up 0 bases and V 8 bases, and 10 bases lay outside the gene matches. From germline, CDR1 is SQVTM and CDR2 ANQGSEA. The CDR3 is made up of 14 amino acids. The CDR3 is CSTSAGLSSYEQYF. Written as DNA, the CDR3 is TGCAGCACGTCAGCGGGGCTCAGCTCCTACGAGCAGTACTTC.

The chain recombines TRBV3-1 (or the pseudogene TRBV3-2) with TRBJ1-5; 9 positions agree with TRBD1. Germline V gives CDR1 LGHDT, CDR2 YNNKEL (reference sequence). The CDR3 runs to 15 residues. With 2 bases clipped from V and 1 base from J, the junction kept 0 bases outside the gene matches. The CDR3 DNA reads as TGTGCCAGCAGCCAAACAGGGGGCAGCAATCAGCCCCAGCATTTT. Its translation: CASSQTGGSNQPQHF.